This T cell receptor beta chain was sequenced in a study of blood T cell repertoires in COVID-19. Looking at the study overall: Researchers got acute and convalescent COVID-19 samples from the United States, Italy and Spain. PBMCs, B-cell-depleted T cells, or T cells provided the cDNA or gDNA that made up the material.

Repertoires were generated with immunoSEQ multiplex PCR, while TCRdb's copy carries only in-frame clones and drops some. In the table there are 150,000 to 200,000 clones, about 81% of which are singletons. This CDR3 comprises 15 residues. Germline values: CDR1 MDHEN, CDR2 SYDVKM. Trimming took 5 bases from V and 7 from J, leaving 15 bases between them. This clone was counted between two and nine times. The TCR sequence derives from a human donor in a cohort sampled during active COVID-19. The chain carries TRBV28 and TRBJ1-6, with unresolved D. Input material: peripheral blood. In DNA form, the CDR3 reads TGTGCCAGCAGTGTACCCCAGATCCCAAATTCACCCCTCCACTTT. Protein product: CASSVPQIPNSPLHF. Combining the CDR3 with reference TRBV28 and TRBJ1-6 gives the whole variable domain DVKVTQSSRYLVKRTGEKVFLECVQDMDHENMFWYRQDPGLGLRLIYFSYDVKMKEKGDIPEGYSVSREKKERFSLILESASTNQTSMYLCASSVPQIPNSPLHFGNGTRLTVT.